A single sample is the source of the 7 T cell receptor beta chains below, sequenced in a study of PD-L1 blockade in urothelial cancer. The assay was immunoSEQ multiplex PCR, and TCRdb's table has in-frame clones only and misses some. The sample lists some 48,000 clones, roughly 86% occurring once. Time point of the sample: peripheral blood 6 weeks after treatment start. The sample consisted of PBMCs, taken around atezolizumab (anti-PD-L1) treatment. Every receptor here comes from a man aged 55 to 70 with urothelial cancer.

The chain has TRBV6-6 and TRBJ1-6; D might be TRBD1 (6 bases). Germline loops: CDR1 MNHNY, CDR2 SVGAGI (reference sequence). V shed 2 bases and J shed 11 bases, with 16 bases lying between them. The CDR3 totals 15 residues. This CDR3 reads CASSYPEGGSPPLHF. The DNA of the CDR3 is TGTGCCAGCAGTTACCCGGAGGGGGGGTCGCCACCCCTCCACTTT.

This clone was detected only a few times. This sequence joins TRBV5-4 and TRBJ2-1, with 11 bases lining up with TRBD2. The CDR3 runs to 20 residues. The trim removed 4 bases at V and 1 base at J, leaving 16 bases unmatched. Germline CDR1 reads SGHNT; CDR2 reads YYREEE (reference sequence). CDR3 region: CASSRVGTSGLVLSYNEQFF. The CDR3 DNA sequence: TGTGCCAGCAGCCGGGTAGGGACTAGCGGACTCGTTTTGTCCTACAATGAGCAGTTCTTC.

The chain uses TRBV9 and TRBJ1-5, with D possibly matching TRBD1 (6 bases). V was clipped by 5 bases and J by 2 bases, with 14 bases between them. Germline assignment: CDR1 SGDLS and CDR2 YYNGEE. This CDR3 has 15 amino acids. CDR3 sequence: CASSEQGLGNQPQHF. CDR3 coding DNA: TGTGCCAGCAGTGAGCAGGGGTTGGGCAATCAGCCCCAGCATTTT.

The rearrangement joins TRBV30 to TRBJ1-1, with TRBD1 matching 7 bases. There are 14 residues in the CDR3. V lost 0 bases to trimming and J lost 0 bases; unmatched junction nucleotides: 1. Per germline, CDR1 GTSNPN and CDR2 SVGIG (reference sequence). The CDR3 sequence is CAWSVRGLNTEAFF. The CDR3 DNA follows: TGTGCCTGGAGTGTAAGGGGGCTGAACACTGAAGCTTTCTTT.

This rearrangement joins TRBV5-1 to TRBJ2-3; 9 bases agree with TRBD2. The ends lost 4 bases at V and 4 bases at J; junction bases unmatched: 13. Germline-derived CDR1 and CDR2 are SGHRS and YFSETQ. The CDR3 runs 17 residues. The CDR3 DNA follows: TGCGCCAGCAGCCCTCGTTGGGCGGGGGGGCTTTCAGATACGCAGTATTTT. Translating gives CASSPRWAGGLSDTQYF.

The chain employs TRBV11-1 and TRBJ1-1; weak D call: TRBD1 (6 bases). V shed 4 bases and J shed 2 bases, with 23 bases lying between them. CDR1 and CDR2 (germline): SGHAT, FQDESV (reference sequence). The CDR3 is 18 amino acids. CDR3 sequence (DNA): TGTGCCAGCAGCTCTCGAAATCTACGCAAGGACAGCAACACTGAAGCTTTCTTT. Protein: CASSSRNLRKDSNTEAFF.

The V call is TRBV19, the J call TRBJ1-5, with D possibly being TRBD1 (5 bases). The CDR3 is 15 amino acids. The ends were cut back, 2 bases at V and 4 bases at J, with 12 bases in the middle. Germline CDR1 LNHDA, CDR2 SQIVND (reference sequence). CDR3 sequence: CASSIPGKDNQPQHF. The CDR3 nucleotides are TGTGCCAGTAGTATACCAGGGAAGGATAATCAGCCCCAGCATTTT.